This TCR beta chain was identified in a study of T and B cells in COVID-19 patients. Study-level information: COVID-19 patients gave peripheral blood either during active infection or after recovery.

Blood genomic DNA input for TRB amplification was 250-500 ng. V was cut by 1 base and J by 3 bases, with 7 bases left in between. Germline V gene sequence: CDR1 MNHEY, CDR2 SVGEGT. CDR3 length: 14 residues. TRB rearrangements were amplified by multiplex PCR with BIOMED2 TRB-A/B primers. TCRdb reanalysed the multiplex PCR reads using MiXCR and keeps one entry per CDR3 protein. Here the sample spans roughly 5,100 distinct CDR3 sequences, over 20% being singletons. This TCR was recovered from a human donor with active COVID-19. Input material: blood. This chain joins TRBV6-2 or TRBV6-3 and TRBJ1-5; D uncertain. In nucleotides, the CDR3 is TGTGCCAGCAGTTACTACGGGGACAATCAGCCCCAGCATTTT. Translation: CASSYYGDNQPQHF.